Listed below are T cell receptor beta chains from one sample, sequenced in a study of identifying expanded T cells in peripheral blood. Assay used: immunoSEQ multiplex PCR; TCRdb lists only in-frame clones, some missing. Of around 91,000 clones listed, 70% to 90% were seen once; the top ten hold 3% to 4%. The sample comprised blood. The receptor source for this set is a person aged 18 to 75 in good health. Both conserved end residues are part of each CDR3. D genes are given only for firm matches. Rows may omit the clone size; those that give it use once, few, many or a size class.

clone_size j_call v_call d_call cdr3_nt cdr3_aa
. TRBJ2-1 TRBV5-1 . TGCGCCAGCAGCATCGACTGGAACGGTGAGCAGTTCTTC CASSIDWNGEQFF
. TRBJ1-2 TRBV2 . TGTGCCAGCAGTGGACAGGTTCAAGATGGCTACACCTTC CASSGQVQDGYTF
. TRBJ2-3 TRBV4-3 . TGCGCCAGCAGCCAAGATACAGGGACGGCGGATACGCAGTATTTT CASSQDTGTADTQYF
. TRBJ2-3 TRBV6-5 TRBD2 TGTGCCAGCAGTTACCAGCTAGCGGGAACTGGGGGTACGCAGTATTTT CASSYQLAGTGGTQYF
. TRBJ2-7 TRBV30 TRBD1 TGTGCCTGGAGTGAACCCGACAGGGGCTACGAGCAGTACTTC CAWSEPDRGYEQYF
. TRBJ2-2 TRBV6-4 . TGTGCCAGCAGTGACTCTTCGAACACCGGGGAGCTGTTTTTT CASSDSSNTGELFF
. TRBJ1-1 TRBV5-1 TRBD1 TGCGCCAGCAGCTTGGGTGACAGGGTGGGGGTGAACACTGAAGCTTTCTTT CASSLGDRVGVNTEAFF
. TRBJ2-3 TRBV18 . TGTGCCAGCTCACCCGTCAGGGCAGATACGCAGTATTTT CASSPVRADTQYF
. TRBJ1-1 TRBV6-4 TRBD1 TGTGCCAGCAGTGAGGGGACAGGGACCACTGAAGCTTTCTTT CASSEGTGTTEAFF
few TRBJ2-5 TRBV5-4 TRBD2 TGTGCCAGCAGCTGGAGCGGGGGGTCCCAGTACTTC CASSWSGGSQYF
. TRBJ1-4 TRBV9 TRBD1 TGTGCCAGCAGCGGGGGACAGGGGGCAGGTGAAAAACTGTTTTTT CASSGGQGAGEKLFF
. TRBJ2-7 TRBV30 . TGTGCCTGGAGTACGCCGGGACAGCAGTACTTC CAWSTPGQQYF
. TRBJ2-2 TRBV28 . TGTGCCAGCAGTTTATTCGGGCCTGACACCGGGGAGCTGTTTTTT CASSLFGPDTGELFF
. TRBJ2-7 TRBV15 . TGTGCCACCAGCAGAGATCGGGGAGTCAGCCACGAGCAGTACTTC CATSRDRGVSHEQYF
. TRBJ2-5 TRBV6-1 TRBD2 TGTGCCAGCAGCCTTAAGCGGGAGGGAGAGACCCAGTACTTC CASSLKREGETQYF
. TRBJ2-5 TRBV7-2 TRBD2 TGTGCCAGCAGCTTAATGTCTCGGGGACTACAAGAGACCCAGTACTTC CASSLMSRGLQETQYF
. TRBJ2-1 TRBV6-4 TRBD2 TGTGCCAGCAGTGAAGAGGCGGGGGGGCCGTACAATGAGCAGTTCTTC CASSEEAGGPYNEQFF
. TRBJ2-1 TRBV30 TRBD2 TGTGCCTGGAGGCGGCGGTCCAGCGGGAACAATGAGCAGTTCTTC CAWRRRSSGNNEQFF
once TRBJ2-1 TRBV6-4 TRBD2 TGTGCCAGCAGTGACCGGGGGGGAGGGTCCTACAATGAGCAGTTCTTC CASSDRGGGSYNEQFF
. TRBJ1-1 TRBV28 TRBD1 TGTGCCAGCAGTCCCCGACAGGGGATGAACACTGAAGCTTTCTTT CASSPRQGMNTEAFF
. TRBJ2-1 TRBV19 TRBD1 TGTGCCAGTAGTGATTTTGGGACAGGCTACAATGAGCAGTTCTTC CASSDFGTGYNEQFF
. TRBJ2-1 TRBV19 . TGTGCCAGTAGTACGAGCTCCTACAATGAGCAGTTCTTC CASSTSSYNEQFF
. TRBJ2-1 TRBV5-1 . TGCGCCAGCAGCAGGGGGGGCAATGAGCAGTTCTTC CASSRGGNEQFF
. TRBJ2-7 TRBV28 TRBD2 TGTGCCAGCAGTTCGGCTAGCGGGGAGACTATACTCATCGAGCAGTACTTC CASSSASGETILIEQYF
. TRBJ1-2 TRBV30 TRBD1 TGTGCCTGGAGTCCGGGACAGGGATATGGCTACACCTTC CAWSPGQGYGYTF
. TRBJ2-7 TRBV5-4 . TGTGCCAGCAGCTTGCCAGGCTACGGAGAGCAGTACTTC CASSLPGYGEQYF
. TRBJ2-3 TRBV19 . TGTGCCAGTAGTACAGGACAGACCGGCTCTAGCACAGATACGCAGTATTTT CASSTGQTGSSTDTQYF
. TRBJ2-3 TRBV28 . TGTGCCAGCACCCCCAGTGGGAACACAGATACGCAGTATTTT CASTPSGNTDTQYF
. TRBJ1-4 TRBV6-6 . TGTGCCAGCAGTTACCCTGGCAGAGGCAATGAAAAACTGTTTTTT CASSYPGRGNEKLFF
. TRBJ1-1 TRBV7-8 . TGTGCCAGCAGCGCCCTACAGGGGAACACTGAAGCTTTCTTT CASSALQGNTEAFF
. TRBJ2-3 TRBV5-4 . TGTGCCAGCAGCGGAGCCGGGCGGAACACAGATACGCAGTATTTT CASSGAGRNTDTQYF
. TRBJ2-7 TRBV28 TRBD2 TGTGCCAGCAGTTTCTCGGGACTAGCGAGCTACGAGCAGTACTTC CASSFSGLASYEQYF
. TRBJ2-7 TRBV10-3 TRBD2 TGTGCCACCCGTCTAGCGGCCTCCTACGAGCAGTACTTC CATRLAASYEQYF
. TRBJ2-3 TRBV5-6 . TGTGCCAGCAGCTTTTCTACCAGGGACACAGATACGCAGTATTTT CASSFSTRDTDTQYF
. TRBJ2-2 TRBV28 . TGTGCCAGCAGGCCGGGACACCCCACCGGGGAGCTGTTTTTT CASRPGHPTGELFF
. TRBJ2-1 TRBV2 . TGTGCCAGCAGCGAGTACAATGAGCAGTTCTTC CASSEYNEQFF
. TRBJ1-5 TRBV7-3 . TGTGCCAGCAGCTTAGCCGGACAGCCCCAGCATTTT CASSLAGQPQHF
. TRBJ1-6 TRBV5-1 . TGCGCCAGCAGCTTGGATGGGGGGGGCAATTCACCCCTCCACTTT CASSLDGGGNSPLHF
. TRBJ1-5 TRBV27 . TGTGCCAGCAGTTTTCTTGGTTCTCAGCCCCAGCATTTT CASSFLGSQPQHF
. TRBJ2-3 TRBV2 . TGTGCCAGCAGTGAGTCTAGCCGCACAGATACGCAGTATTTT CASSESSRTDTQYF
few TRBJ2-1 TRBV6-4 TRBD1 TGTGCCAGCGGAACGGGACAGGGCGACTACAATGAGCAGTTCTTC CASGTGQGDYNEQFF
. TRBJ2-7 TRBV30 TRBD2 TGTGCCTGGAGTGTAGCGGGGGGGCGCGAGCAGTACTTC CAWSVAGGREQYF
. TRBJ2-7 TRBV4-1 . TGCGCCAGCAGCCAAGCTTTGCGAGATGTCTCCTACGAGCAGTACTTC CASSQALRDVSYEQYF
. TRBJ1-6 TRBV15 . TGTGCCACCAGCAGAACTCGTACAGGGCTCGGTTCACCCCTCCACTTT CATSRTRTGLGSPLHF
. TRBJ1-2 TRBV6-1 . TGTGCCAGCAGTGAAGGGCAGAACTATGGCTACACCTTC CASSEGQNYGYTF
. TRBJ2-2 TRBV7-2 TRBD2 TGTGCCAGCAGCCCAATAGCGGGGGCGCCCACCGGGGAGCTGTTTTTT CASSPIAGAPTGELFF
. TRBJ2-6 TRBV30 . TGTGCCTGGGTGGGAAAAGGGTCCGGGGCCAACGTCCTGACTTTC CAWVGKGSGANVLTF
. TRBJ1-2 TRBV11-1 . TGTGCCAGCAGCCATCCCCGGGACAAAAACTATGGCTACACCTTC CASSHPRDKNYGYTF
. TRBJ2-3 TRBV4-1 TRBD2 TGCGCCAGCAGCCAAGGCGGGGGGGCCGGGGATACGCAGTATTTT CASSQGGGAGDTQYF